The 8 T cell receptor beta chains below were found in one sample sequenced in a study of blood T cell repertoires in COVID-19. Clones were sequenced by immunoSEQ multiplex PCR, and TCRdb holds only the in-frame ones, with some missing. The table shows tens of thousands of clones, with roughly 85% occurring only once. Sequencing was performed on peripheral blood. These receptors all come from a human donor in a cohort sampled during active COVID-19.

V usage is TRBV7-2 and J usage is TRBJ1-6; the D is unclear. CDR1 is SGHTA and CDR2 is FQGNSA in the germline V gene. The germline V and J ends were trimmed by 4 bases and 7 bases, with 11 bases remaining between them. The CDR3 is 14 residues long. CDR3 DNA: TGTGCCAGCAGCTATTACGGGTACAATTCACCCCTCCACTTT. Protein: CASSYYGYNSPLHF.

The table lists this clone with a count of one. This rearrangement joins TRBV13 to TRBJ1-1; 8 bases are shared with TRBD1. Germline CDR1 PRHDT, CDR2 FYEKMQ (reference sequence). The CDR3 spans 15 residues. V was pared by 5 bases and J by 3 bases, with 8 bases of the junction left unmatched. The CDR3 here is CASSTNRGGDTEAFF. The CDR3, as DNA: TGTGCCAGCAGCACTAACAGGGGGGGGGACACTGAAGCTTTCTTT.

On this clone: Distinct nucleotide sequences in the sample also encode this CDR3. The rearrangement joins TRBV5-1 to TRBJ2-5; D possibly corresponds to TRBD2 (6 bases). There are 14 residues in the CDR3. Between the trimmed V and J ends, which lost 0 bases and 4 bases, there was a span of 10 bases. CDR1 is SGHRS and CDR2 is YFSETQ in the germline V gene. The CDR3 nucleotides are TGCGCCAGCAGCTTGGAAGGAGGGCGAGAGACCCAGTACTTC. It codes for CASSLEGGRETQYF.

The chain couples TRBV5-8 to TRBJ1-2; 8 bases fit TRBD1. CDR1 is SGHTS, CDR2 YDEGEE, per germline. V lost 1 base and J lost 4; bases outside the gene matches: 3. The CDR3 is 14 amino acids. CDR3 residues: CASSLQGASYGYTF. DNA of the CDR3: TGTGCCAGCAGCTTGCAGGGGGCGAGCTATGGCTACACCTTC.

The V call is TRBV19, the J call TRBJ1-1, with unresolved D. The CDR3 covers 11 residues. Germline V gene sequence: CDR1 LNHDA, CDR2 SQIVND (reference sequence). The V and J ends lost 5 bases and 5 bases respectively, with 6 bases between them. The CDR3 sequence is CASSPGTEAFF. The CDR3 DNA reads TGTGCCAGTAGTCCCGGGACTGAAGCTTTCTTT.

The V gene is TRBV6-1, the J gene TRBJ2-7, with a weak D call TRBD2 (5 bases). There are 14 residues in the CDR3. Germline CDR1 is MNHNS and CDR2 is SASEGT. The germline V and J ends were trimmed by 1 base and 1 base, with 8 bases remaining between them. The CDR3 DNA follows: TGTGCCAGCAGTGAAGGTCGGGGTTCCTACGAGCAGTACTTC. This codes for CASSEGRGSYEQYF.

The rearrangement links TRBV5-6 to TRBJ1-6; D is ambiguous. The CDR3 runs 14 residues. Trimming took 3 bases from V and 1 from J, leaving 5 bases between them. Germline V lookup: CDR1 SGHDT, CDR2 YYEEEE. The CDR3 sequence: CASSSLSYNSPLHF. The CDR3 DNA is TGTGCCAGCAGCTCTCTTTCCTATAATTCACCCCTCCACTTT.

The chain uses TRBV20-1 and TRBJ1-1; D remains unclear. The V end lost 7 bases, the J end lost 2 bases, and 8 bases lay between the germline ends. Germline CDR1 reads DFQATT; CDR2 reads SNEGSKA (reference sequence). The CDR3 totals 11 residues. The CDR3, as DNA: TGCAGTGAAGTCAGAAACACTGAAGCTTTCTTT. Translating it yields CSEVRNTEAFF.